This T cell receptor (beta chain) was retrieved from a study of shared clonotypes between healthy human individuals. Here immunoSEQ multiplex PCR was the method, and the copy in TCRdb shows in-frame clones only, minus some. Here the sample spans about 600,000 clones, approximately 97% being singletons. All participating donors were Caucasian adults from Nashville, Tennessee. With 4 bases removed from V and 3 bases from J, the gap between germline ends came to 16 bases. CDR3 length: 15 amino acids. CDR1 is MDHEN, CDR2 SYDVKM, per germline. This rearrangement joins TRBV28 to TRBJ2-7, with a possible D match to TRBD2 (5 bases). This sequence originates from a woman in her 30s in good health. The specimen sequenced was naive CD4+ T cells sorted from blood. Sample subset: CD45RA+ positively selected. CDR3 nucleotide sequence: TGTGCCAGCAGTTCTTGGACTGACTCGGGCTACGAGCAGTACTTC. Translation: CASSSWTDSGYEQYF.